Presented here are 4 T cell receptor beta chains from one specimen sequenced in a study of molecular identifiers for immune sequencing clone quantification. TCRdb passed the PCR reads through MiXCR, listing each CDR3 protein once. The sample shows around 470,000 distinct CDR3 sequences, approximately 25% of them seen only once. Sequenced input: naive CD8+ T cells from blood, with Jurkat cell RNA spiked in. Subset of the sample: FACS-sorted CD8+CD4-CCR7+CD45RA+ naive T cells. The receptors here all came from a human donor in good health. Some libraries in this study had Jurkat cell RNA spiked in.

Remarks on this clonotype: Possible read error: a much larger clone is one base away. The CDR3 DNA sequence: TGTGCCAGCAGCCCACGGACAGGGAGGGACGAGCAGTACTTC. It yields the protein CASSPRTGRDEQYF. V gene TRBV7-9 combines with J gene TRBJ2-7, with a weak D call TRBD1 (8 bases). This CDR3 region has 14 residues. Trimming stripped 5 bases from V and 5 bases from J, with 16 bases between. Per germline, CDR1 SEHNR and CDR2 FQNEAQ (reference sequence). Full variable domain (outside the CDR3, taken from reference TRBV7-9 and TRBJ2-7): DTGVSQNPRHKITKRGQNVTFRCDPISEHNRLYWYRQTLGQGPEFLTYFQNEAQLEKSRLLSDRFSAERPKGSFSTLEIQRTEQGDSAMYLCASSPRTGRDEQYFGPGTRLTVT.

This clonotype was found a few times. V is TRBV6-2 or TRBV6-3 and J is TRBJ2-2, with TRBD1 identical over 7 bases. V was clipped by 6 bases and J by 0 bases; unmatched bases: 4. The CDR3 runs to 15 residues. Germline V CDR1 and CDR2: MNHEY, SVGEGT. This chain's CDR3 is CASRFGTANTGELFF. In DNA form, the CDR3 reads TGTGCCAGCAGATTCGGGACAGCGAACACCGGGGAGCTGTTTTTT.

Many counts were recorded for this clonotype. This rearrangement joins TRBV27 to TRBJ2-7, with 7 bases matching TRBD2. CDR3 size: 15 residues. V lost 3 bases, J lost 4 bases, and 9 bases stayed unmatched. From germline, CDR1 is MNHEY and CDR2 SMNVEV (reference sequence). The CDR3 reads CASSFTMGGLYEQYF. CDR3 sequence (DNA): TGTGCCAGCAGTTTCACGATGGGAGGGCTTTACGAGCAGTACTTC.

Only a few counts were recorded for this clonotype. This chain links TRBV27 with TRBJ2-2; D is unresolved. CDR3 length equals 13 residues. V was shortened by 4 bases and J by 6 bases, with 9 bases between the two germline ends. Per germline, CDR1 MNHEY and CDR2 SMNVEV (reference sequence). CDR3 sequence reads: CASSYVVAGELFF. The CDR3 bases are TGTGCCAGCAGTTATGTTGTCGCCGGGGAGCTGTTTTTT.